This TCR beta chain was documented in a study of cytomegalovirus exposure and HLA in healthy donors. Study-level points and caveats: Accurate prediction of HLA-A and HLA-B alleles (for most subjects) was reportedly achieved from TCR beta sequences. Later work showed greater clonal expansion in HLA-associated TCR beta chains than in equally common others. According to reports, the classifier identified cytomegalovirus status with high specificity and sensitivity.

In regard to this clone: Antigen unknown.

Primers included in the PCR were 60 Vbeta and 13 Jbeta primers. The repertoire was sequenced with immunoSEQ multiplex PCR; TCRdb's copy has only in-frame clones and lacks some. The sample has fewer than 150,000 clones; over 65% are singletons. This CDR3 contains 15 residues. From germline, CDR1 is MNHEY and CDR2 SMNVEV (reference sequence). V lost 6 bases to trimming and J lost 3 bases; unmatched junction nucleotides: 6. The material sequenced was PBMCs. The source of this sequence is a woman between 50 and 59 years old in good health and CMV-seropositive. This chain connects TRBV27 to TRBJ2-2; 8 bases line up with TRBD1. In DNA, the CDR3 is TGTGCCAGCAGAGTGGACAGGGCGGACACCGGGGAGCTGTTTTTT. Its translation: CASRVDRADTGELFF.